The next 5 T cell receptor beta chains were all read from a single sample in a study of blood T cell repertoires in COVID-19. This table comes from immunoSEQ multiplex PCR, and its TCRdb copy is limited to in-frame clones, with some not included. This table has 250,000 or so clones, approximately 83% appearing once. The sample consisted of PBMCs or T cells enriched from blood (not recorded which). Receptor source: a woman in her thirties or forties who had been exposed to COVID-19.

This chain joins TRBV4-1 and TRBJ1-5; D perhaps matches TRBD1 (6 bases). The CDR3 is 16 amino acids. The V gene's germline CDR1 is MGHRA and CDR2 YSYEKL. V was trimmed by 0 bases and J by 4 bases, leaving 13 bases between them. The CDR3 reads CASSQEYRDMNQPQHF. The CDR3 region has the DNA TGCGCCAGCAGCCAAGAATACAGGGACATGAATCAGCCCCAGCATTTT.

This chain connects TRBV9 to TRBJ2-2; no definite D call. V lost 4 bases and J lost 4, with 8 bases in between. CDR3 length: 13 amino acids. CDR1 SGDLS and CDR2 YYNGEE come from the germline V gene. The CDR3 nucleotides read TGTGCCAGCAGCAAAAGCGTCACCGGGGAGCTGTTTTTT. It is translated as CASSKSVTGELFF.

This rearrangement joins TRBV7-9 to TRBJ2-7, with 8 positions matching TRBD1. The CDR3 sequence is 16 residues long. Per the germline V gene, CDR1 is SEHNR and CDR2 is FQNEAQ (reference sequence). The V and J ends lost 1 base and 0 bases, in that order; junction bases with no gene match: 5. This CDR3 reads CASSLDSGQGSYEQYF. DNA of the CDR3: TGTGCCAGCAGCTTAGACTCTGGACAGGGCTCCTACGAGCAGTACTTC.

The genes are TRBV12-3 or TRBV12-4 and TRBJ2-7, with D maybe TRBD2 (5 bases). The CDR3 loop spans 13 amino acids. Trimming took 5 bases from V and 6 from J, leaving 14 bases between them. The CDR3 loop is CASSRTSTLEQYF. CDR3 sequence (DNA): TGTGCCAGCAGTCGTACTAGTACGCTCGAGCAGTACTTC.

The rearrangement joins TRBV18 to TRBJ1-1; no definite D call. V gave up 4 bases and J gave up 6 bases, with 12 bases separating them. The CDR3 is made up of 13 amino acids. Germline assignment: CDR1 KGHSH and CDR2 LQKENI. The CDR3 region has the DNA TGTGCCAGCTCACACAGAGCGGGCGCTGAAGCTTTCTTT. Amino acid sequence: CASSHRAGAEAFF.